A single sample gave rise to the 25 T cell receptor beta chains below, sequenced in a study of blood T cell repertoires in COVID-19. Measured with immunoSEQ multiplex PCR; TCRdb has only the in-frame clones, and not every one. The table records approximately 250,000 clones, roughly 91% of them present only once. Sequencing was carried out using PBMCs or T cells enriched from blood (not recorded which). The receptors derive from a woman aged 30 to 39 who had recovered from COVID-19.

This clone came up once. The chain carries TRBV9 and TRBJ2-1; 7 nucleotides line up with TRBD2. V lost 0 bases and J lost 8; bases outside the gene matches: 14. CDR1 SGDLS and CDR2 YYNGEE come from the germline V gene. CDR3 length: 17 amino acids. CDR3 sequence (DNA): TGTGCCAGCAGCGTAGCGTCTAGCGGAAACGATCCTCATGAGCAGTTCTTC. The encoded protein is CASSVASSGNDPHEQFF.

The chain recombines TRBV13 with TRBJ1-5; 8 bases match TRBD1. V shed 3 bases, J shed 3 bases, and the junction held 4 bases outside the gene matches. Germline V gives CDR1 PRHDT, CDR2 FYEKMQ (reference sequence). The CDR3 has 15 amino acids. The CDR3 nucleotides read TGTGCCAGCAGCTTCGGGACAGGAGTCAATCAGCCCCAGCATTTT. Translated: CASSFGTGVNQPQHF. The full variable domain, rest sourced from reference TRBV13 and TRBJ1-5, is AAGVIQSPRHLIKEKRETATLKCYPIPRHDTVYWYQQGPGQDPQFLISFYEKMQSDKGSIPDRFSAQQFSDYHSELNMSSLELGDSALYFCASSFGTGVNQPQHFGDGTRLSIL.

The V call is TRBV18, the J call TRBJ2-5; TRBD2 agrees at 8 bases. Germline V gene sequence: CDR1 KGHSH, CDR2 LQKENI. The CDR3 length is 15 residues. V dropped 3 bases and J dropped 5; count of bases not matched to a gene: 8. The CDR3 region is CASSPTAGVYETQYF. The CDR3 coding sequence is TGTGCCAGCTCACCCACAGCGGGAGTTTATGAGACCCAGTACTTC.

CDR3 nucleotides: TGTGCCAGCAGCCCCAATAACCGATTGAGCGGTTTGAACTACGAGCAGTACTTC. Translation gives CASSPNNRLSGLNYEQYF. The chain employs TRBV6-2 or TRBV6-3 and TRBJ2-7; D is perhaps TRBD2 (5 bases). The CDR3 has 18 amino acids. The germline V gene encodes CDR1 MNHEY and CDR2 SVGEGT. V lost 6 bases and J lost 3, with 27 bases in between.

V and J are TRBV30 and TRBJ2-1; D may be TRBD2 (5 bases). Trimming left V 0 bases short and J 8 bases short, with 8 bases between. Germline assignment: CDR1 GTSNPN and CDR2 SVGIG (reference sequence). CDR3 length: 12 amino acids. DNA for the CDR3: TGTGCCTGGAGTGTGCCTAGCTATGAGCAGTTCTTC. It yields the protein CAWSVPSYEQFF.

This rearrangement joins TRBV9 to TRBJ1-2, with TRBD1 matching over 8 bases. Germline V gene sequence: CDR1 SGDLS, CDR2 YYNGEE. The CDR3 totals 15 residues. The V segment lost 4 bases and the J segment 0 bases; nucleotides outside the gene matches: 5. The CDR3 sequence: CASSPGTGTNYGYTF. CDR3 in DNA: TGTGCCAGCAGCCCCGGGACAGGAACTAACTATGGCTACACCTTC.

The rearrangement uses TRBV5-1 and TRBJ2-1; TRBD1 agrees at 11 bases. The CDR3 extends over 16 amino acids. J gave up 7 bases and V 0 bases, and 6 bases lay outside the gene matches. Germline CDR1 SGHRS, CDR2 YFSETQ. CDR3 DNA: TGCGCCAGCAGCTTGGTTGGACAGGGGGCGGTGAATGAGCAGTTCTTC. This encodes CASSLVGQGAVNEQFF.

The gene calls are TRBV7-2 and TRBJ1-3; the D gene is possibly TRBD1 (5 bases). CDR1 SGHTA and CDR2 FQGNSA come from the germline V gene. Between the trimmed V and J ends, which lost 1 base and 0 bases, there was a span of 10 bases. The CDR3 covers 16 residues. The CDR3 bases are TGTGCCAGCAGCTTAGGGTGGGGGGGCTCTGGAAACACCATATATTTT. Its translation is CASSLGWGGSGNTIYF.

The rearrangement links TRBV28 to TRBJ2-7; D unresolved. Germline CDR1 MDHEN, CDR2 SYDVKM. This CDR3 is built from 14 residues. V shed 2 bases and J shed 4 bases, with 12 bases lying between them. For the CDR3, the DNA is TGTGCCAGCAGTTTAGTGACAATTTGGTACGAGCAGTACTTC. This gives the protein CASSLVTIWYEQYF.

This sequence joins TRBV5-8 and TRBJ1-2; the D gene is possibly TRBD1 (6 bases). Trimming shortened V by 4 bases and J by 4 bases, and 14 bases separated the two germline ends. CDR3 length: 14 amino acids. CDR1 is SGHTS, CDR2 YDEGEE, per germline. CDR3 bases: TGTGCCAGCAGCCGAAGGGGACATGGCTATGGCTACACCTTC. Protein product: CASSRRGHGYGYTF. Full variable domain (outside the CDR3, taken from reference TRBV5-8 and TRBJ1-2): EAGVTQSPTHLIKTRGQQATLRCSPISGHTSVYWYQQALGLGLQFLLWYDEGEERNRGNFPPRFSGRQFPNYSSELNVNALELEDSALYLCASSRRGHGYGYTFGSGTRLTVV.

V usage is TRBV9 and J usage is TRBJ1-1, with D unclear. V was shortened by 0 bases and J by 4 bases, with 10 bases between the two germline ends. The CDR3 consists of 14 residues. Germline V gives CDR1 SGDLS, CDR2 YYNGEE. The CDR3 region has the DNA TGTGCCAGCAGCGTAGCGACAAGCGGCACTGAAGCTTTCTTT. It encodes CASSVATSGTEAFF.

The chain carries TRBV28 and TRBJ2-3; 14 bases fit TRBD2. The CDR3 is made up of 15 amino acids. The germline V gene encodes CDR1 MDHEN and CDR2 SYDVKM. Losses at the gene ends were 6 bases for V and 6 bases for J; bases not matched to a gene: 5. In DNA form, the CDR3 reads TGTGCCAGCAGCCGACTAGCGGGAGGGCCGGATACGCAGTATTTT. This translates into CASSRLAGGPDTQYF. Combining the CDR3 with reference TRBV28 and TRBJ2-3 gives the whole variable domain DVKVTQSSRYLVKRTGEKVFLECVQDMDHENMFWYRQDPGLGLRLIYFSYDVKMKEKGDIPEGYSVSREKKERFSLILESASTNQTSMYLCASSRLAGGPDTQYFGPGTRLTVL.

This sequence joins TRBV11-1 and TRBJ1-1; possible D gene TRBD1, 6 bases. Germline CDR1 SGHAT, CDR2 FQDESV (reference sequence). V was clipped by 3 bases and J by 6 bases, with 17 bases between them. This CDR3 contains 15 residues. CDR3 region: CASSFGQLNYAEAFF. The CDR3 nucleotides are TGTGCCAGCAGCTTTGGACAGCTAAACTACGCTGAAGCTTTCTTT.

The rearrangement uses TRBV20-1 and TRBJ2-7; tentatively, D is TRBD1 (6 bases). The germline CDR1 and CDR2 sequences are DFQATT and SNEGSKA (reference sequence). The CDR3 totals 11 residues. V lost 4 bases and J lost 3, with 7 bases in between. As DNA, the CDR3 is TGCAGTGCTATGACAGGCTACGAGCAGTACTTC. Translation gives CSAMTGYEQYF.

The CDR3 is CASSQGRQGRWAEAFF. CDR3 DNA: TGCGCCAGCAGCCAAGGACGACAGGGACGGTGGGCTGAAGCTTTCTTT. The rearrangement links TRBV4-3 to TRBJ1-1; 7 bases are shared with TRBD1. The CDR3 consists of 16 residues. V shed 1 base and J 6 bases; nucleotides not matched to a gene: 11. Germline CDR1 reads LGHNA; CDR2 reads YSLEER.

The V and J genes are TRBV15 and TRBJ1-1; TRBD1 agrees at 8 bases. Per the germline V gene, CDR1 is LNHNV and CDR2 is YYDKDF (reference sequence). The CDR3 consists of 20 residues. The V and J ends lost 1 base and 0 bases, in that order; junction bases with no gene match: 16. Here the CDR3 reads CATSRVPLLGQVELNTEAFF. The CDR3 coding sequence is TGTGCCACCAGCAGAGTACCCTTACTGGGACAGGTGGAGCTGAACACTGAAGCTTTCTTT.

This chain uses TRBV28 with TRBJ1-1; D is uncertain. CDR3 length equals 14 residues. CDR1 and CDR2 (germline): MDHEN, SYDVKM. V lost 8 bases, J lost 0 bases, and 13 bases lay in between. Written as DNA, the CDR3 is TGTGCCAGCGCCCAAATGAGGATGAACACTGAAGCTTTCTTT. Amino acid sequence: CASAQMRMNTEAFF. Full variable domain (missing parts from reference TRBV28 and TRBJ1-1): DVKVTQSSRYLVKRTGEKVFLECVQDMDHENMFWYRQDPGLGLRLIYFSYDVKMKEKGDIPEGYSVSREKKERFSLILESASTNQTSMYLCASAQMRMNTEAFFGQGTRLTVV.

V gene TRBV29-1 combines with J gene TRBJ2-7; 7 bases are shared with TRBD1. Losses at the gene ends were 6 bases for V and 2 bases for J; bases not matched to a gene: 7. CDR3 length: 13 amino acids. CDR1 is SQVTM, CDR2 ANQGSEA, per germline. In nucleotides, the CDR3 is TGCAGCGTCAGGACAGGCCAAACCTACGAGCAGTACTTC. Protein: CSVRTGQTYEQYF.

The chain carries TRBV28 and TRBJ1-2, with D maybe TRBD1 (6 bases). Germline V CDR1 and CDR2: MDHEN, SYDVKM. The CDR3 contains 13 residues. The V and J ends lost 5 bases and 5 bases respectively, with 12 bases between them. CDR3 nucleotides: TGTGCCAGCAGTAAACAGGGTCGGTATGGCTACACCTTC. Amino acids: CASSKQGRYGYTF.

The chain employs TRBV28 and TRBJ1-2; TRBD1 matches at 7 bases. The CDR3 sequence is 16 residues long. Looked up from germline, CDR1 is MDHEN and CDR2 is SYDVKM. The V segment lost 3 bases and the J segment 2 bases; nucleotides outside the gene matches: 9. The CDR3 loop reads CASSFVRGLGNYGYTF. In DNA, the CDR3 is TGTGCCAGCAGTTTTGTGAGGGGGCTCGGGAACTATGGCTACACCTTC.

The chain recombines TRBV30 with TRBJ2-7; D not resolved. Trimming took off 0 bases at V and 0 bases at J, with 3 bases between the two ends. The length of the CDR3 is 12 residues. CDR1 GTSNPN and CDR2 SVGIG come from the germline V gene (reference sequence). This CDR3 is CAWSVFSYEQYF. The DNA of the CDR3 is TGTGCCTGGAGTGTCTTCTCCTACGAGCAGTACTTC.

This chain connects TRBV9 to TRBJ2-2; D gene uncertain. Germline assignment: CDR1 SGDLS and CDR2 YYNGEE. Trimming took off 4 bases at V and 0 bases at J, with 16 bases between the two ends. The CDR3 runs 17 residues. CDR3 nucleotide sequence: TGTGCCAGCAGCCCCGACTTTAATCCTCCGAACACCGGGGAGCTGTTTTTT. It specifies CASSPDFNPPNTGELFF.

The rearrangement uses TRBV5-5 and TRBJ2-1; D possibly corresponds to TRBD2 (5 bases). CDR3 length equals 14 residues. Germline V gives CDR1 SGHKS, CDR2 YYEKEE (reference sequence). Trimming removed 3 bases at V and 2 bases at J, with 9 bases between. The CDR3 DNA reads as TGTGCCAGCAGCTCCGTGGGAGCCTACAATGAGCAGTTCTTC. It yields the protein CASSSVGAYNEQFF.

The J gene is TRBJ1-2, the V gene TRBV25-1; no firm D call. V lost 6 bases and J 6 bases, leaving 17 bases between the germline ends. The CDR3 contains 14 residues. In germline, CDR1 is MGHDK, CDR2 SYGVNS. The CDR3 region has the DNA TGTGCCAGCAGCACGAATAGCCCCTGGGATGGCTACACCTTC. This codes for CASSTNSPWDGYTF.

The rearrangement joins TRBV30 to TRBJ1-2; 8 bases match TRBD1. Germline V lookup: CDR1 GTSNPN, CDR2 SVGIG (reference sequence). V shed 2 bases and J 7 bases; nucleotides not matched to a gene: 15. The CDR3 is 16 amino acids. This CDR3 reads CAWSILLRTGFGGYTF. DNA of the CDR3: TGTGCCTGGAGTATTCTTCTACGGACAGGGTTTGGTGGCTACACCTTC.